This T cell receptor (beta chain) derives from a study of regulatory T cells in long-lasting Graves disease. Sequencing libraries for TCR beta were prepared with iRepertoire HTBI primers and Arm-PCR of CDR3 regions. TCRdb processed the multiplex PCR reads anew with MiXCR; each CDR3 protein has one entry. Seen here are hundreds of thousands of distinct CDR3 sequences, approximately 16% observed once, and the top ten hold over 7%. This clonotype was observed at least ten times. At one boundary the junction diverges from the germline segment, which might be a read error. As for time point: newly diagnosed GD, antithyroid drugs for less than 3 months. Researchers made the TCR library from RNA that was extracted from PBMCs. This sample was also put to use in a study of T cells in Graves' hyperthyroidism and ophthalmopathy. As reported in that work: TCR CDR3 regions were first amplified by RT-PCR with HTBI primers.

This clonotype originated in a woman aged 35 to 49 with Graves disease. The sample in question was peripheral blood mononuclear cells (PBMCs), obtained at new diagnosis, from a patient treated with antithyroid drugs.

The CDR3 region has the DNA TGTGCCAGCAGCGAAGGGACAGGGGGCACTGAAGCTTTCTTT. Amino acid sequence: CASSEGTGGTEAFF. The chain recombines TRBV2 with TRBJ1-1; 11 bases are shared with TRBD1. This CDR3 region has 14 residues. CDR1 and CDR2 (germline): SNHLY, FYNNEI.